This T cell receptor beta chain derives from a study of cytomegalovirus exposure and HLA in healthy donors (dated 2017 in TCRdb). Regarding the complete study: An earlier analysis of 587 of the donors reported about 280 Gb of sequence data and about 120 million unique TCR beta sequences obtained from around 180 million T cells. The T cell repertoires of 666 subjects were profiled by immunosequencing and related to cytomegalovirus serostatus. All discovery cohort repertoires had been generated on a single sequencing platform. In a later analysis, previously published TCR beta repertoires from 666 donors were re-analyzed and high-resolution HLA genotyping was added so that TCR occurrence patterns could be studied. High-throughput TCR immunosequencing, statistical association of individual TCRs with disease status, and machine learning were combined to predict cytomegalovirus infection status. Donor age, sex, ethnicity and CMV serostatus were collected together with the repertoire data. The aim of the study was to test whether cataloging public T cell receptors could identify signatures of past pathogen exposure. Four or five DR-DQ haplotypes were handled as single units for association and clustering because linkage in the cohort was strong. Among several hundred genotyped donors of the cohort, an average of about 240,000 unique TCR beta nucleotide sequences was sequenced per donor, of which roughly 18% were non-productive. An earlier analysis of several hundred of the donors applied high-throughput TCR beta sequencing to assess whether each TCR beta V gene segment acted as functional or pseudogenic. Typing coverage varied by locus: about 620-630 donors for A, B, C, DRB1 and DQB1; more than 500 for DQA1; nearly 610 for DPA1; roughly 450 for DPB1. Of the 300 to 450 genotyped donors, 65% to 90% were placed in the genetic ancestry cluster associated with self-reported Caucasian donors. HLA typing covered class I and class II loci at four-digit resolution. A later genetic analysis took genome-wide SNP genotypes for about 60% of the roughly 670 donors and used that subset as a discovery cohort. Around 320 gigabases of sequencing data and tens of millions of unique TCR sequences were included in an early release covering 550 to 800 HLA-typed donors. In the later analysis, no new phenotypic data were used to find candidate immune exposures; instead, reliance was placed on TCR beta sequences and their occurrence across donors. Besides the first cohort of roughly 660 subjects, a separate validation cohort made up of 120 different subjects was used.

Library preparation employed the immunoSEQ multiplex PCR assay. The multiplex PCR relied on a mix of 60 forward primers for TCR Vbeta segments and 13 reverse primers for TCR Jbeta segments. The CDR3 region of rearranged TCR beta genes was amplified from genomic DNA by a multiplex PCR assay. Amplified TCR beta libraries were sequenced as 87-base-pair reads on the Illumina HiSeq System. In the original analysis: Across the 666 repertoires, a later analysis counted tens of millions of unique TCR beta chains, around 10 million of which were shared by at least two donors. A nearest-neighbor algorithm error-corrected the raw reads and collapsed the reads into unique sequences, merging closely related sequences to remove PCR and sequencing errors. To assign V, D and J gene segments, CDR3 sequences were aligned to IMGT reference sequences. Each retained sequence needed at least a six-nucleotide match to both a V gene segment and a J gene segment. Rearrangements were classified as productive when the CDR3 lacked stop codons and remained in frame with V and J, and all other rearrangements were classified as non-productive. Following IMGT convention, CDR3 was defined as the stretch from the second conserved V-encoded cysteine to the conserved J-encoded phenylalanine. The earlier analysis of approximately 500 of the donors excluded sequences that lacked an unambiguous match to a single V gene segment. In an earlier analysis of approximately 610 of the donors, V segments were called functional above 56.7% productive rearrangements and were called segregating when the between-donor standard deviation exceeded 5%. A statistical classification framework was built to diagnose cytomegalovirus status from the catalog of TCR beta chain sequences. A later analysis assigned V and J genes by comparing TCR nucleotide sequences with IMGT/GENE-DB human TR gene sequences. The TCRdist pipeline was used in a later analysis to assign CDR3 sequences and most-parsimonious VDJ recombination scenarios. In a later analysis, every TCR beta chain was defined by the combination of its CDR3 amino acid sequence and its V-gene family, and reads without a unique V-gene family were dropped. To address suspected cross-contamination and a sequencing artifact, a later analysis removed under 600 highly shared, low-generation-probability nucleotide sequences. A later analysis calculated a clonal expansion index for each public chain from normalized within-repertoire ranks of inferred template counts. In a later analysis, generation probabilities were computed using a VDJ recombination model fitted to out-of-frame rearrangements, and the results were checked against IGoR. Hypergeometric tests were used in a later analysis to score TCR-TCR, TCR-HLA and TCR-CMV co-occurrence, with a repertoire-size bias correction applied to the TCR pairs. A later analysis estimated false discovery rates by permuting HLA or CMV assignments 20 times. In a later analysis, co-occurring TCRs were grouped with DBSCAN, and TCRdist sequence similarity was added when clustering was performed within HLA-allele-positive subsets. For co-occurrence clustering, repertoires with fewer than 30,000 or more than 120,000 public chains were excluded, along with roughly 5 repertoires with anomalous nucleotide sharing. TCRdb took this table from immuneACCESS and kept in-frame rearrangements with V and J called. Such tables lack part of the clones; where checked against another copy, unresolved V genes explain under half of the gap, and the rest is unexplained. V, J and clone size derive from that table, while D and trimming were established from the DNA sequence. Present in this sample are under 250,000 clones, approximately 78% of which were seen just once. The ten most abundant clones make up 2.7% of the sample.

What the authors observed across the whole study: The earlier analysis of some 540 of the donors excluded seventeen rarely observed V segments, including chromosome 9 orphons, because counts were too low. Several of the top co-occurrence clusters appeared to be linked to parvovirus B19, influenza, CMV and Epstein-Barr virus, according to a later analysis. A cluster of highly shared sequence variants was judged likely to represent a technical artifact of the sequencing pipeline. In a later analysis, around 15,000 TCR beta sequences were associated with specific HLA alleles at a false discovery rate of 0.05. Three of the identified cytomegalovirus-associated TCR beta chains were confirmed in vitro to be specific for cytomegalovirus antigens. The cohort was sequenced for TCR beta chains only, and without alpha or paired-chain data the features that could be detected were limited. Linkage disequilibrium might explain the correlated functional status among segregating V segments, but an unknown experimental factor could not be ruled out. A later analysis found that HLA-associated TCR beta chains were more clonally expanded and had lower generation probabilities than equally common non-associated chains. According to a later analysis, TCR association rates differed among HLA loci, with DRB1 alleles showing the most associated TCRs and HLA-C alleles showing the fewest. In the study, some 160 TCR beta chains were listed as associated with cytomegalovirus. Broadly in line with IMGT annotations, most TCR beta V segments showed up in productive rearrangements about 87% or about 30% of the time in an earlier analysis of approximately 600 of the donors. The presence/absence analyses assumed that sequencing depth was roughly uniform across donors, and that assumption may not be true. A later analysis found that most CMV-associated TCR beta chains appeared HLA-restricted, with HLA associations seemingly driven largely by CMV exposure. Cytomegalovirus status was reported to be diagnosed by the classifier with high specificity and sensitivity in both the original and validation cohorts. When HLA alleles, especially DR and DQ, strongly co-occurred, TCR associations were difficult to assign to individual alleles. The authors suggested that the approach could potentially be extended to other disease states and immunological phenotypes. While some public TCRs were present in many individuals, most TCR sequences turned up only very rarely across donors. For the cohort, immune exposure information was limited to CMV serostatus. A later genetic analysis reported fewer N-insertions in productive TCRs among donors in an Asian-associated ancestry cluster than the approximately 670-donor mean. Because HLA typing was missing for some donors at each locus, association tests included only the typed subset. A further reported finding was that TCR beta sequences accurately predicted the HLA-A and HLA-B alleles for most subjects in the first cohort. Some IMGT-functional V segments, including TRBV6-2 and TRBV6-3, could not be told apart with the 87-base-pair reads, so those segments were excluded. An association between a missense DCLRE1C variant and V-gene and J-gene trimming of TCR beta chains was found in a later genetic analysis and replicated in an independent cohort.

In total, more than 500 healthy bone marrow donors made up the cohort. All cohort members were sampled while nominally healthy, although unrecorded immune exposures were likely present. The donor was CMV seronegative and was included in the group of approximately 350 seronegative cohort members. A peripheral blood sample was provided by each donor, and peripheral blood mononuclear cells were used for TCR beta sequencing. The Qiagen DNeasy Blood Extraction Kit was used to extract genomic DNA from the blood cell samples. Via the germline V gene, CDR1 is MNHNS and CDR2 SASEGT. The V end loses 0 bases and the J end loses 3 bases, and a stretch of 20 bases separates them. Counted from cysteine to phenylalanine, this CDR3 has 18 amino acids. Kept here is only the CDR3 DNA, which spans 54 bases and is read in frame from base 1. This clone occurred once. What this receptor recognizes is not known. The record has no base qualities; no much larger clone is one base away.

The sample comprised PBMCs. The sequence was obtained from a woman aged 40 to 49 in good health and CMV-seronegative. The rearranged chain carries TRBV6-1 and TRBJ1-2; 5 matching bases give a weak D call of TRBD1. CDR3 sequence: CASSEAQIRVPFYYGYTF. Read as DNA, the sequence is TGTGCCAGCAGTGAAGCACAAATCAGGGTGCCCTTCTACTATGGCTACACCTTC.